The 23 T cell receptor beta chains given below trace back to one sample, sequenced in a study of T cell changes during pregnancy in multiple sclerosis. Produced via immunoSEQ multiplex PCR; TCRdb's table is partial and in-frame only. The table includes about 24,000 clones, roughly 80% detected once. The sample in question was CD8+ T cells from peripheral blood mononuclear cells, obtained in the first trimester of pregnancy. The receptors stem from a female donor in good health, enrolled as a control in a pregnancy study.

J is TRBJ2-1 and V is TRBV6-6, with D tentatively TRBD1 (5 bases). CDR3 length equals 13 residues. V was cut by 4 bases and J by 5 bases, with 9 bases left in between. Germline CDR1 reads MNHNY; CDR2 reads SVGAGI (reference sequence). CDR3 loop: CASSWTLNNEQFF. CDR3 sequence (DNA): TGTGCCAGCAGTTGGACACTCAACAATGAGCAGTTCTTC.

The V gene is TRBV19, the J gene TRBJ2-7; D gene ambiguous. The germline CDR1 and CDR2 sequences are LNHDA and SQIVND (reference sequence). V lost 4 bases and J 2 bases, leaving 9 bases between the germline ends. This CDR3 comprises 13 residues. This CDR3 is CASSRGPTYEQYF. In DNA form, the CDR3 reads TGTGCCAGTAGTAGAGGCCCTACCTACGAGCAGTACTTC.

This chain joins TRBV7-9 and TRBJ2-3; D is unclear. The CDR3 has 15 residues. V was pared by 3 bases and J by 0 bases, with 10 bases between. Germline-derived CDR1 and CDR2 are SEHNR and FQNEAQ (reference sequence). DNA for the CDR3: TGTGCCAGCAGCTTCATTGGCGGAAGCACAGATACGCAGTATTTT. Its translation is CASSFIGGSTDTQYF.

V is TRBV27 and J is TRBJ2-7; TRBD1 might be the D (6 bases). Germline CDR1 is MNHEY and CDR2 is SMNVEV (reference sequence). CDR3 length: 13 residues. Trimming took off 5 bases at V and 3 bases at J, with 11 bases between the two ends. Here the CDR3 reads CASSPAGDYEQYF. CDR3 DNA sequence: TGTGCCAGCAGTCCGGCAGGGGACTACGAGCAGTACTTC.

In the case of this clone: Other DNA sequences in the sample encode the same CDR3. The chain uses TRBV5-1 and TRBJ2-7, with TRBD1 matching over 8 bases. The V gene's germline CDR1 is SGHRS and CDR2 YFSETQ. V shed 1 base and J 5 bases; nucleotides not matched to a gene: 2. This CDR3 contains 13 residues. The CDR3: CASSLYRGNEQYF. The CDR3 nucleotides are TGCGCCAGCAGCTTGTACAGGGGGAACGAGCAGTACTTC. Together with reference TRBV5-1 and TRBJ2-7, the CDR3 gives the full variable domain: KAGVTQTPRYLIKTRGQQVTLSCSPISGHRSVSWYQQTPGQGLQFLFEYFSETQRNKGNFPGRFSGRQFSNSRSEMNVSTLELGDSALYLCASSLYRGNEQYFGPGTRLTVT.

The table lists this clone with a count of one. The chain joins TRBV9 to TRBJ2-7, with a possible D match to TRBD2 (6 bases). Germline V lookup: CDR1 SGDLS, CDR2 YYNGEE. The CDR3 totals 15 residues. The V gene lost 4 bases and the J gene lost 6 bases, with 20 bases spanning the gap. The CDR3 DNA follows: TGTGCCAGCAGCTCCCTGGACGGAGGGCGGGCCGAGCAGTACTTC. Amino acid sequence: CASSSLDGGRAEQYF.

The rearrangement joins TRBV18 to TRBJ1-6, with D tentatively TRBD1 (5 bases). The CDR3 consists of 15 residues. V shed 2 bases and J shed 10 bases, with 15 bases lying between them. Germline assignment: CDR1 KGHSH and CDR2 LQKENI. The CDR3 nucleotides read TGTGCCAGCTCACCAAACCAGGGTCTAGGGTCACCCCTCCACTTT. It translates to CASSPNQGLGSPLHF.

The rearrangement joins TRBV9 to TRBJ2-2; D possibly corresponds to TRBD1 (5 bases). Germline CDR1 is SGDLS and CDR2 is YYNGEE. This CDR3 region has 15 residues. The V end lost 3 bases, the J end lost 4 bases, and 13 bases lay between the germline ends. In DNA form, the CDR3 reads TGTGCCAGCAGCGCGTGGCAGGGCGGCACCGGGGAGCTGTTTTTT. This sequence encodes CASSAWQGGTGELFF.

The chain employs TRBV7-9 and TRBJ2-7; 14 nucleotides line up with TRBD2. CDR3 length: 16 amino acids. J lost 6 bases, V lost 6 bases, and 10 bases had no gene match. Looked up from germline, CDR1 is SEHNR and CDR2 is FQNEAQ (reference sequence). CDR3 in DNA: TGTGCCAGCAGAACCGGGACTAGCGGGAGAGGGGGCGAGCAGTACTTC. It encodes CASRTGTSGRGGEQYF. Full variable domain (outside the CDR3, taken from reference TRBV7-9 and TRBJ2-7): DTGVSQNPRHKITKRGQNVTFRCDPISEHNRLYWYRQTLGQGPEFLTYFQNEAQLEKSRLLSDRFSAERPKGSFSTLEIQRTEQGDSAMYLCASRTGTSGRGGEQYFGPGTRLTVT.

This clone came up a few times. The rearrangement links TRBV6-4 to TRBJ2-1; D may be TRBD2 (6 bases). The CDR3 consists of 15 residues. Germline CDR1 is MRHNA and CDR2 is SNTAGT. The V end lost 7 bases, the J end lost 4 bases, and 17 bases lay between the germline ends. The CDR3, as DNA: TGTGCCAGCATCGAGCGGGCCATCCCTTACAATGAGCAGTTCTTC. Translating it yields CASIERAIPYNEQFF.

The chain couples TRBV27 to TRBJ2-7; 7 nucleotides agree with TRBD1. The CDR3 spans 14 residues. Germline V lookup: CDR1 MNHEY, CDR2 SMNVEV (reference sequence). V lost 8 bases and J lost 2; bases outside the gene matches: 9. CDR3 region: CASRDRDSTYEQYF. CDR3 nucleotides: TGTGCCAGCCGAGACAGGGACAGCACCTACGAGCAGTACTTC.

This chain links TRBV7-2 with TRBJ1-2; maybe TRBD1 (5 bases). CDR1 and CDR2 (germline): SGHTA, FQGNSA. Trimming took off 5 bases at V and 2 bases at J, with 9 bases between the two ends. The CDR3 contains 13 residues. Written as DNA, the CDR3 is TGTGCCAGCAGCCGCGGACAAAACTATGGCTACACCTTC. Its translation is CASSRGQNYGYTF.

In its sample, this clone was seen once. This chain links TRBV4-3 with TRBJ1-5; no definite D call. This CDR3 is 17 amino acids long. CDR1 and CDR2 (germline): LGHNA, YSLEER. Trimming pared 1 base from V and 3 bases from J, leaving 16 bases between. The CDR3 DNA is TGCGCCAGCAGCCAAGGAAGTGGGAGCCAGTTCAATCAGCCCCAGCATTTT. Translation: CASSQGSGSQFNQPQHF.

This clone appeared a single time. The V gene is TRBV6-4, the J gene TRBJ2-7; D perhaps matches TRBD2 (5 bases). V was shortened by 2 bases and J by 6 bases, with 11 bases between the two germline ends. This CDR3 is built from 13 residues. Per the germline V gene, CDR1 is MRHNA and CDR2 is SNTAGT. The CDR3 DNA follows: TGTGCCAGCAGTGACGGGCCAGAGGGCGAGCAGTACTTC. This gives the protein CASSDGPEGEQYF.

The chain employs TRBV13 and TRBJ1-1, with D hard to call. Trimming pared 5 bases from V and 6 bases from J, leaving 16 bases between. There are 14 residues in the CDR3. CDR1 is PRHDT, CDR2 FYEKMQ, per germline (reference sequence). Here the CDR3 DNA reads TGTGCCAGCAGCCCGCGAGGAGGAAAGGCTGAAGCTTTCTTT. Amino acids: CASSPRGGKAEAFF.

Only a few counts were recorded for this clone. At one end the junction does not follow the germline gene, possibly because of a read error. The chain employs TRBV2 and TRBJ2-7, with TRBD2 matching over 8 bases. The CDR3 contains 15 residues. From germline, CDR1 is SNHLY and CDR2 FYNNEI. CDR3 in amino acids: CASREGLAATYEQYF. In nucleotides, the CDR3 is TGTGCCAGCAGGGAAGGACTAGCAGCGACCTACGAGCAGTACTTC.

This clone was detected only a few times. The chain recombines TRBV18 with TRBJ1-1; unclear D gene. Trimming took off 2 bases at V and 2 bases at J, with 9 bases between the two ends. The CDR3 loop spans 14 amino acids. CDR1 is KGHSH and CDR2 is LQKENI in the germline V gene. CDR3 nucleotide sequence: TGTGCCAGCTCACCAGAGGCCAGCAACACTGAAGCTTTCTTT. Amino acid sequence: CASSPEASNTEAFF.

The chain has TRBV5-8 and TRBJ2-1, with D hard to call. The CDR3 extends over 15 amino acids. V gave up 3 bases and J gave up 0 bases, with 10 bases separating them. From germline, CDR1 is SGHTS and CDR2 YDEGEE. In DNA form, the CDR3 reads TGTGCCAGCAGCTCTGCCCTAGACTCCTACAATGAGCAGTTCTTC. This encodes CASSSALDSYNEQFF.

V is TRBV29-1 and J is TRBJ2-7; D possibly corresponds to TRBD1 (6 bases). V was clipped by 4 bases and J by 3 bases, with 13 bases between them. CDR3 length equals 13 residues. From germline, CDR1 is SQVTM and CDR2 ANQGSEA. CDR3: CSVVWDIGYEQYF. The DNA of the CDR3 is TGCAGCGTTGTATGGGACATAGGCTACGAGCAGTACTTC.

By frequency in the sample, this clone is medium-sized. The J gene is TRBJ2-1, the V gene TRBV28; 12 bases are shared with TRBD2. The CDR3 has 15 amino acids. Unmatched junction bases numbered 2, after V lost 3 bases and J lost 5 bases. Germline CDR1 MDHEN, CDR2 SYDVKM. CDR3 nucleotide sequence: TGTGCCAGCAGTTTGCTAGCGGGGGGGAACAATGAGCAGTTCTTC. Encoded protein: CASSLLAGGNNEQFF.

The chain couples TRBV11-2 to TRBJ2-7, with 10 bases matching TRBD1. Germline loops: CDR1 SGHAT, CDR2 FQNNGV. The CDR3 sequence is 14 residues long. The junction had 12 bases not matched to a gene; V was cut back by 4 bases and J by 12 bases. CDR3 sequence (DNA): TGTGCCAGCAGCTACGCCGGGACAGGGGTCCCGGGGTACTTC. The encoded protein is CASSYAGTGVPGYF.

The J gene is TRBJ2-7, the V gene TRBV5-6; TRBD1 is a possible D gene (6 bases). Germline lookup yields CDR1 SGHDT and CDR2 YYEEEE. Trimming cost V 4 bases and J 6 bases, with 23 bases left between them. The CDR3 is 16 residues long. CDR3 in DNA: TGTGCCAGCAGCCCAGGAAGGGGGTCCACTCTTCGCGAGCAGTACTTC. This translates into CASSPGRGSTLREQYF.

This clone is a singleton in its sample. The rearrangement joins TRBV19 to TRBJ1-4, with D hard to call. V shed 5 bases and J shed 2 bases, with 12 bases lying between them. The CDR3 is made up of 15 amino acids. Germline lookup yields CDR1 LNHDA and CDR2 SQIVND (reference sequence). CDR3 region: CASSPRRVTNEKLFF. In nucleotides, the CDR3 is TGTGCCAGTAGTCCCAGGAGGGTGACTAATGAAAAACTGTTTTTT.